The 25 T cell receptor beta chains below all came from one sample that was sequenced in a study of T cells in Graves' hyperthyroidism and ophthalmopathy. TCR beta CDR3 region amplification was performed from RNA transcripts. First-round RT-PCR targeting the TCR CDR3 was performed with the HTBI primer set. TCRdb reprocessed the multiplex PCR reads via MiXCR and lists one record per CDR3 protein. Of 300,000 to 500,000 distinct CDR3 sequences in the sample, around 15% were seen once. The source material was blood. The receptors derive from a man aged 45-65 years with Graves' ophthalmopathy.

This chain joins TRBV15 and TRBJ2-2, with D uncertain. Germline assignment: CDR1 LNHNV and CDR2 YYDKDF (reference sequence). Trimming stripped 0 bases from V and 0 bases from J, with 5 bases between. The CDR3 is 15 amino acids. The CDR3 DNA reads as TGTGCCACCAGCAGAGATTACCCGAACACCGGGGAGCTGTTTTTT. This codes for CATSRDYPNTGELFF.

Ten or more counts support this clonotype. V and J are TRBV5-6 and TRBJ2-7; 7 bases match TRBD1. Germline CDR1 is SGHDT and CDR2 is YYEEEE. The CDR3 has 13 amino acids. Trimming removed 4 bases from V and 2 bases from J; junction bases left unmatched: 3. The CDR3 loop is CASSKGTAYEQYF. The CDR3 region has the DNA TGTGCCAGCAGCAAAGGGACAGCCTACGAGCAGTACTTC.

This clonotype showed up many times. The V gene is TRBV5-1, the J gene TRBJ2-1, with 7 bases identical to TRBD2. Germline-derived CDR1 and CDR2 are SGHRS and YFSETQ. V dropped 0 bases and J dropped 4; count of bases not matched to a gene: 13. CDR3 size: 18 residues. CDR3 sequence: CASSLDPPGRGSYNEQFF. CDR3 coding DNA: TGCGCCAGCAGCTTGGACCCGCCGGGGCGGGGGAGTTACAATGAGCAGTTCTTC.

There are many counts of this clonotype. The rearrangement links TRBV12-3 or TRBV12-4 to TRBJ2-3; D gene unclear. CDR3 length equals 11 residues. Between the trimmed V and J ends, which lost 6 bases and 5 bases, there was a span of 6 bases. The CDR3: CASSRVDTQYF. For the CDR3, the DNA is TGTGCCAGCAGCCGTGTAGATACGCAGTATTTT.

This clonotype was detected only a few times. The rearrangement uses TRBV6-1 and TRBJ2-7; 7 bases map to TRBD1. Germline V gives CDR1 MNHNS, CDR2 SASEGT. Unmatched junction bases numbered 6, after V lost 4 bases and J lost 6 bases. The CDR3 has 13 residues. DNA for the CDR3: TGTGCCAGCAGTGCAAACAGGGGATTCGAGCAGTACTTC. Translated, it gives CASSANRGFEQYF.

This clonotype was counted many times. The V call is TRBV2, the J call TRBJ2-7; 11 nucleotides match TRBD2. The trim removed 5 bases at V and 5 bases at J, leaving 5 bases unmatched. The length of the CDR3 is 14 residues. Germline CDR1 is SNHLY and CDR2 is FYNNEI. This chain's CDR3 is CASSKTSGIDEQYF. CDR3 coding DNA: TGTGCCAGCAGTAAGACTAGCGGGATCGACGAGCAGTACTTC.

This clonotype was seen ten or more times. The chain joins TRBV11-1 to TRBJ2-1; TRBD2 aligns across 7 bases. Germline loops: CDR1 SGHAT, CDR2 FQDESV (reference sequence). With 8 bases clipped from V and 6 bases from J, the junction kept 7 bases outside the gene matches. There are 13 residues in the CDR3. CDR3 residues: CASSLPGGNEQFF. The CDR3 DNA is TGTGCCAGCTCACTACCGGGGGGCAATGAGCAGTTCTTC.

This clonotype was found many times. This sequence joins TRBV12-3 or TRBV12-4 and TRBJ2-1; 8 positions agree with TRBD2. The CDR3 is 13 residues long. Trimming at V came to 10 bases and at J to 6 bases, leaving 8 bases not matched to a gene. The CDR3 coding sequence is TGTGCCACGGGGGGGGGGCTGGGCAATGAGCAGTTCTTC. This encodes CATGGGLGNEQFF.

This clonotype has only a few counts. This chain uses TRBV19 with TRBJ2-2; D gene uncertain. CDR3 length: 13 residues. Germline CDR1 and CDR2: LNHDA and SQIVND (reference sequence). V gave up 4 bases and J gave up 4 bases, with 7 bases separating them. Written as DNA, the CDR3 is TGTGCCAGTAGTAGTCGGGTCACCGGGGAGCTGTTTTTT. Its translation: CASSSRVTGELFF.

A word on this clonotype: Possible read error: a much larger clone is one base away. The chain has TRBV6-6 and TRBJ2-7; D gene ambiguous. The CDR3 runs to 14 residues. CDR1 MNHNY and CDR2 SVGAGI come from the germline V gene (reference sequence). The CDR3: CASGYSMGYYEQYF. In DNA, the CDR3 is TGTGCCAGCGGTTACTCGATGGGTTACTACGAGCAGTACTTC.

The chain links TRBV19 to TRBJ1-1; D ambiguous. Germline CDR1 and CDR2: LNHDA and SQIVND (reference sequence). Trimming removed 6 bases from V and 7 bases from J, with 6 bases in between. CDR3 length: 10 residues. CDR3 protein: CASRGYEAFF. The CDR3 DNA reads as TGTGCCAGTAGGGGATATGAAGCTTTCTTT.

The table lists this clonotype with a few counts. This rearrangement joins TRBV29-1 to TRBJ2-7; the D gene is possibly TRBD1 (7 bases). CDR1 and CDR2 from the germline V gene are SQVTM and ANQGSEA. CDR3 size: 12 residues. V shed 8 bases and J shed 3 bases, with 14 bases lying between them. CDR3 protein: CSTRQGGYEQYF. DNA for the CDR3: TGCAGCACTAGACAGGGAGGCTACGAGCAGTACTTC.

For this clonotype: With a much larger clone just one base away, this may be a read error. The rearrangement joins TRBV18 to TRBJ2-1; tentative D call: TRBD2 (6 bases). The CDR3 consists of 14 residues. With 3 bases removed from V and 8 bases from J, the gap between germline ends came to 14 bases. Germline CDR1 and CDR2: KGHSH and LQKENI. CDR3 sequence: CASSPRASEDEQFF. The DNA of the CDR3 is TGTGCCAGCTCACCGAGGGCTAGCGAAGATGAGCAGTTCTTC.

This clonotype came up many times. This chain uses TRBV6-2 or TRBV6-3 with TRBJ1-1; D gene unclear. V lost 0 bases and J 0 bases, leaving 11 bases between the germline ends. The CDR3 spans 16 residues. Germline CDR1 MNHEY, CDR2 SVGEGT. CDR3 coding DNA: TGTGCCAGCAGTTACTCAGCGGGCAGTCTGAACACTGAAGCTTTCTTT. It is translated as CASSYSAGSLNTEAFF.

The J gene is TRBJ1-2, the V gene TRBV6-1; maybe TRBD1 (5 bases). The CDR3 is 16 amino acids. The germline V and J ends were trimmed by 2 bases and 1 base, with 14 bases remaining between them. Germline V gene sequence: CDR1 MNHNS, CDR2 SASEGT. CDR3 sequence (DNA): TGTGCCAGCAGTGAATCCCAGGGAATAGTTAACTATGGCTACACCTTC. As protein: CASSESQGIVNYGYTF.

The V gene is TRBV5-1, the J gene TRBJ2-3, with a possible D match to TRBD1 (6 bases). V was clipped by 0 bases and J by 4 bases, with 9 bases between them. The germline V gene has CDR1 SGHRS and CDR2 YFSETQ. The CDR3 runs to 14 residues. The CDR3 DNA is TGCGCCAGCAGCTTGGTGGACAGTTCAGATACGCAGTATTTT. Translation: CASSLVDSSDTQYF.

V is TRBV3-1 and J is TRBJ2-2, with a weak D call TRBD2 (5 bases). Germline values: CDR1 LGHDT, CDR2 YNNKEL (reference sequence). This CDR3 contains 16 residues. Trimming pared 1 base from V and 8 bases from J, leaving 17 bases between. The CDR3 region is CASSQVQAGPLGELFF. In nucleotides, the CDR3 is TGTGCCAGCAGCCAAGTTCAGGCGGGCCCTCTTGGGGAGCTGTTTTTT.

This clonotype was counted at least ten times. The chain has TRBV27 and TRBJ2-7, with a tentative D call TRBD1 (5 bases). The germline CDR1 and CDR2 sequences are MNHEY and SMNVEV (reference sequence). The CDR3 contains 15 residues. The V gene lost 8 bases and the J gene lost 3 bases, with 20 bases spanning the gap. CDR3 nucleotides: TGTGCCAGCCCCGGTGTACAGGACCTAATCTACGAGCAGTACTTC. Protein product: CASPGVQDLIYEQYF.

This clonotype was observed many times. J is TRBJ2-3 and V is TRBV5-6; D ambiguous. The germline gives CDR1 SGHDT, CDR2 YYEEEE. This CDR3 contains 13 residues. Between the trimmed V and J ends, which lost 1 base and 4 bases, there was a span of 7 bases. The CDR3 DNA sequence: TGTGCCAGCAGCTTGATGGAAGCAGATACGCAGTATTTT. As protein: CASSLMEADTQYF.

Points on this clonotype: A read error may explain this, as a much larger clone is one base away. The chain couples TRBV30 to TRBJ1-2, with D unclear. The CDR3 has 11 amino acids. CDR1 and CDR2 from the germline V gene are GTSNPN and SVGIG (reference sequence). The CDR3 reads CARSHNYGYTF. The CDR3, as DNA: TGTGCCCGGAGTCATAACTATGGCTACACCTTC. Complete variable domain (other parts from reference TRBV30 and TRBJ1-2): SQTIHQWPATLVQPVGSPLSLECTVEGTSNPNLYWYRQAAGRGLQLLFYSVGIGQISSEVPQNLSASRPQDRQFILSSKKLLLSDSGFYLCARSHNYGYTFGSGTRLTVV.

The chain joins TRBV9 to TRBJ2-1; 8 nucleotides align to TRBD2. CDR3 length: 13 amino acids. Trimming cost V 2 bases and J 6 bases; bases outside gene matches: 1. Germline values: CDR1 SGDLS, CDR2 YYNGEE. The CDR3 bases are TGTGCCAGCAGCGTCGGGAGGGTCAATGAGCAGTTCTTC. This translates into CASSVGRVNEQFF. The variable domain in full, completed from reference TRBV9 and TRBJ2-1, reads DSGVTQTPKHLITATGQRVTLRCSPRSGDLSVYWYQQSLDQGLQFLIQYYNGEERAKGNILERFSAQQFPDLHSELNLSSLELGDSALYFCASSVGRVNEQFFGPGTRLTVL.

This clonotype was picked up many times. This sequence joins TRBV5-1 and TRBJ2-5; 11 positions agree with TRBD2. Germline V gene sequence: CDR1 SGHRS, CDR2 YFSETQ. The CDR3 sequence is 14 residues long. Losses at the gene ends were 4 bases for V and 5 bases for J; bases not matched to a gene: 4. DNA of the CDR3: TGCGCCAGCAGCGTAGCGGGAGGGCCGGAGACCCAGTACTTC. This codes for CASSVAGGPETQYF.

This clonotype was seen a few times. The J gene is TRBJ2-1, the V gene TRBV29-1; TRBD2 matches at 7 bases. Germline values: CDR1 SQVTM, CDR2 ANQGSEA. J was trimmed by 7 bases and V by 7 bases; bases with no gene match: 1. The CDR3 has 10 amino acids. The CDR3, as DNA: TGCAGCGGGGAGGGAAATGAGCAGTTCTTC. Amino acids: CSGEGNEQFF.

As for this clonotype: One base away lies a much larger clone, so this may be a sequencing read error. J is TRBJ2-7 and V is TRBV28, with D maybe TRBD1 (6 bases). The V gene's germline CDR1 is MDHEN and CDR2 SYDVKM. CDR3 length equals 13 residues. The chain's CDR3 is CTSSPQGFNEQYF. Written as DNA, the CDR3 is TGTACCAGCAGCCCACAGGGATTTAACGAGCAGTACTTC. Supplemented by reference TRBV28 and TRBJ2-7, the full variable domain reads DVKVTQSSRYLVKRTGEKVFLECVQDMDHENMFWYRQDPGLGLRLIYFSYDVKMKEKGDIPEGYSVSREKKERFSLILESASTNQTSMYLCTSSPQGFNEQYFGPGTRLTVT.

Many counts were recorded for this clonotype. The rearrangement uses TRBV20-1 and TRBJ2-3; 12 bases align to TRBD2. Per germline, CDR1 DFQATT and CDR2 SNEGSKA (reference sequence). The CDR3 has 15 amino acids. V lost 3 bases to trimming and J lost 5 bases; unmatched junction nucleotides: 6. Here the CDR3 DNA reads TGCAGTGCTAGTATACTAGCGGGAGGCATAGATACGCAGTATTTT. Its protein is CSASILAGGIDTQYF.